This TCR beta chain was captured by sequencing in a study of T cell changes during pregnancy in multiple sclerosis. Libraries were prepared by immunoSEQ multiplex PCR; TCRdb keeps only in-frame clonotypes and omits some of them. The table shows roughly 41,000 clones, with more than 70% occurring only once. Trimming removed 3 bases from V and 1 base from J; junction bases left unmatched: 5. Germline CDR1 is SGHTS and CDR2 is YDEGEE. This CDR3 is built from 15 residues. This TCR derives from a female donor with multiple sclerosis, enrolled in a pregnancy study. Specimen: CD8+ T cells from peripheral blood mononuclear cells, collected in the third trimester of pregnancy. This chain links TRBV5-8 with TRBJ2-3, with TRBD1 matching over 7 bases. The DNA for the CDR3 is TGTGCCAGCAGCTGGCAGGGGGTAGGCACAGATACGCAGTATTTT. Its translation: CASSWQGVGTDTQYF.